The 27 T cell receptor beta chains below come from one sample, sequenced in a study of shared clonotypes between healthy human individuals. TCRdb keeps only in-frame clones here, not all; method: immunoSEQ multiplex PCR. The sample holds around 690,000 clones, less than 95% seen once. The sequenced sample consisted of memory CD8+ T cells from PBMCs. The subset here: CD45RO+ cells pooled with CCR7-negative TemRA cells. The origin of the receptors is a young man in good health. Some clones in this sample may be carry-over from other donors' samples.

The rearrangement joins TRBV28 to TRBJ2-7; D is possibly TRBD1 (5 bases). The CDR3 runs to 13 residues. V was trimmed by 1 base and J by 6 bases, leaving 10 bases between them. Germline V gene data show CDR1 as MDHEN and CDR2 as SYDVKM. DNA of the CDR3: TGTGCCAGCAGTTTATCCCCTGGGGCCGAGCAGTACTTC. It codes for CASSLSPGAEQYF.

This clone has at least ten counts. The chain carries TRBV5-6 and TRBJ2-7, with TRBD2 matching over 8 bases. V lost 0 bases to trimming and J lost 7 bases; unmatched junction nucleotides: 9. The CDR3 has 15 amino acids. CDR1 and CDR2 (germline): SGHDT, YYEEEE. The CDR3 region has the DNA TGTGCCAGCAGCTTGGCCGGAGCGGGAGCAGGAGAGCAGTACTTC. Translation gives CASSLAGAGAGEQYF.

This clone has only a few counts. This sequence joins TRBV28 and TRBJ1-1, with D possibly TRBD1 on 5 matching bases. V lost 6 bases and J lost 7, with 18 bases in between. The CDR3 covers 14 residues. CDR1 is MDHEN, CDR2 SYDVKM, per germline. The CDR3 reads CASSLLGRGFEAFF. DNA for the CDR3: TGTGCCAGCAGCCTACTTGGGCGGGGCTTTGAAGCTTTCTTT.

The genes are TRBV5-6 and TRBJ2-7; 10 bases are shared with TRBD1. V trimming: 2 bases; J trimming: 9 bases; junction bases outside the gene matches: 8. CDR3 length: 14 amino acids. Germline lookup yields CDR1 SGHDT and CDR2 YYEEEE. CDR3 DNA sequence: TGTGCCAGCAGCTTCGGACAGGGGGATATCTTGCAGTACTTC. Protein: CASSFGQGDILQYF.

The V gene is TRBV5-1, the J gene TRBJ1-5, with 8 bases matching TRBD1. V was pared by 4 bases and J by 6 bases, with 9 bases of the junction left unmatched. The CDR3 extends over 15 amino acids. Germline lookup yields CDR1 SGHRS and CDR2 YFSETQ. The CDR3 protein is CASSLGQEGGQPQHF. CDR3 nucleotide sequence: TGCGCCAGCAGCCTGGGACAGGAGGGTGGTCAGCCCCAGCATTTT.

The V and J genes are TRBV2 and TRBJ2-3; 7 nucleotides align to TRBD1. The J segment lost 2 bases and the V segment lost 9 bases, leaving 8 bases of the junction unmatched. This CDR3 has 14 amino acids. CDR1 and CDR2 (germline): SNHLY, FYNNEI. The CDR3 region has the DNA TGTGCCAGGGTTTCGGGACAGCACACAGATACGCAGTATTTT. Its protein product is CARVSGQHTDTQYF.

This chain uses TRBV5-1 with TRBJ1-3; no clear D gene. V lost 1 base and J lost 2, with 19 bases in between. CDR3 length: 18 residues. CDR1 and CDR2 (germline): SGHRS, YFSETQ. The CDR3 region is CASSLPSGVPEPGNTIYF. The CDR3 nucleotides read TGCGCCAGCAGCTTGCCGTCGGGTGTCCCGGAACCTGGAAACACCATATATTTT.

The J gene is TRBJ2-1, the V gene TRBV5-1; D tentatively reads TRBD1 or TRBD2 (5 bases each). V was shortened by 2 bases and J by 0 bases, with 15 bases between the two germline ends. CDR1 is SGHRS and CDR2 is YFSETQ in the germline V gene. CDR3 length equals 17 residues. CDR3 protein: CASSFSLGVPSYNEQFF. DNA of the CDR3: TGCGCCAGCAGCTTTAGTTTGGGGGTTCCCTCCTACAATGAGCAGTTCTTC.

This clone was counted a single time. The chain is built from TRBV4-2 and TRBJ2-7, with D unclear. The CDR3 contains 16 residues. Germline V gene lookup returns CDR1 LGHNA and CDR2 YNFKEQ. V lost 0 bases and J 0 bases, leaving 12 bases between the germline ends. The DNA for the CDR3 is TGTGCCAGCAGCCAAGAAATCGGACGGAGCTCCTACGAGCAGTACTTC. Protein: CASSQEIGRSSYEQYF.

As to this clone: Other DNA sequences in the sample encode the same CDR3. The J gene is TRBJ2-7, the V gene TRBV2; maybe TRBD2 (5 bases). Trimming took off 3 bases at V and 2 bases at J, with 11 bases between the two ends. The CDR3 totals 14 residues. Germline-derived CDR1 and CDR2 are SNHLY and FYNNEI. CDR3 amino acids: CASSEGYGTYEQYF. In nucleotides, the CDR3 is TGTGCCAGCAGTGAGGGATACGGGACCTACGAGCAGTACTTC.

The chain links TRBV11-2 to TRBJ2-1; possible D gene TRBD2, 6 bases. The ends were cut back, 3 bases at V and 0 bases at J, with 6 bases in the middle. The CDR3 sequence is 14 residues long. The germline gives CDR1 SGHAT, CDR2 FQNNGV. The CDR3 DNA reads TGTGCCAGCAGCTTGCGGGGCTCCTACAATGAGCAGTTCTTC. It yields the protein CASSLRGSYNEQFF.

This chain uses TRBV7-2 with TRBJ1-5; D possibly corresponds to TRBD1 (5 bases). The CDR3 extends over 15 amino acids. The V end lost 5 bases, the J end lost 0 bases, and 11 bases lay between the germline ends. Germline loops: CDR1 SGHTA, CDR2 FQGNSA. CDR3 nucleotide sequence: TGTGCCAGCAGCGGCGGGACTGTTAGCAATCAGCCCCAGCATTTT. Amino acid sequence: CASSGGTVSNQPQHF.

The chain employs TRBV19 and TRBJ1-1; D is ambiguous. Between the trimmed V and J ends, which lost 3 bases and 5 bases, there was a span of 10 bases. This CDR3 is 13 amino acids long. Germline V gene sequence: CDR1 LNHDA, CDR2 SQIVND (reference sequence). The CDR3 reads CASSIRHGTEAFF. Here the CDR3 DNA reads TGTGCCAGTAGTATTCGGCACGGAACTGAAGCTTTCTTT. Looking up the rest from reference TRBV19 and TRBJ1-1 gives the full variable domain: DGGITQSPKYLFRKEGQNVTLSCEQNLNHDAMYWYRQDPGQGLRLIYYSQIVNDFQKGDIAEGYSVSREKKESFPLTVTSAQKNPTAFYLCASSIRHGTEAFFGQGTRLTVV.

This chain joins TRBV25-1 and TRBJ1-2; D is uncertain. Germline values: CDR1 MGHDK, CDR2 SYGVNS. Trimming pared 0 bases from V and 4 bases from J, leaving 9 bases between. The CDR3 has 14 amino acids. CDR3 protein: CASSEYGSPYGYTF. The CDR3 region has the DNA TGTGCCAGCAGTGAATACGGGAGCCCCTATGGCTACACCTTC.

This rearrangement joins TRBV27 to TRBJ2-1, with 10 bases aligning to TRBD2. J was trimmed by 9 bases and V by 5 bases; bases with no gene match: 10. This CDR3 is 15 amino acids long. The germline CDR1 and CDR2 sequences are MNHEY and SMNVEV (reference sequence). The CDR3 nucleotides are TGTGCCAGCAGTACCAGTCTAGCGGGAGTAGGTGAGCAGTTCTTC. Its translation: CASSTSLAGVGEQFF.

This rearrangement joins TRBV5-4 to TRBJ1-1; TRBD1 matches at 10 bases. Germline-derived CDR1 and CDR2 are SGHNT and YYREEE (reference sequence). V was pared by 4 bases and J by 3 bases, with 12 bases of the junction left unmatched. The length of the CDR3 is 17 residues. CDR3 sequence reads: CASSHTGTGVQDTEAFF. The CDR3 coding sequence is TGTGCCAGCAGCCATACCGGGACAGGGGTTCAAGACACTGAAGCTTTCTTT. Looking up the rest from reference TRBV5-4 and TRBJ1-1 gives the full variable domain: ETGVTQSPTHLIKTRGQQVTLRCSSQSGHNTVSWYQQALGQGPQFIFQYYREEENGRGNFPPRFSGLQFPNYSSELNVNALELDDSALYLCASSHTGTGVQDTEAFFGQGTRLTVV.

CDR3 nucleotides: TGTGCCAGCAGCGTGTTGTTAATAGCTGGACACAATGAGCAGTTCTTC. It translates to CASSVLLIAGHNEQFF. The rearrangement uses TRBV7-9 and TRBJ2-1; D is unresolved. The CDR3 runs to 16 residues. V lost 5 bases to trimming and J lost 5 bases, with 19 bases between them. Germline V lookup: CDR1 SEHNR, CDR2 FQNEAQ (reference sequence).

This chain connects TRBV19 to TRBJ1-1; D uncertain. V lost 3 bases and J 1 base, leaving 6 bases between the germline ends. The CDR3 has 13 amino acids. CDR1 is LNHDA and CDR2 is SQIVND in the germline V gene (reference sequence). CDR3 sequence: CASSITWNTEAFF. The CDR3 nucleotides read TGTGCCAGTAGTATTACATGGAACACTGAAGCTTTCTTT.

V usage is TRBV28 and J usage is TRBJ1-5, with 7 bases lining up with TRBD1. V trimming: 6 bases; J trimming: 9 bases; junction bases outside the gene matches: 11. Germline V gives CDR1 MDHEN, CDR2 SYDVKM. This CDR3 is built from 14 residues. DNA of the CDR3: TGTGCCAGCAGCCTCAGAGGGGGCCTCCCGCCCCAGCATTTT. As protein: CASSLRGGLPPQHF.

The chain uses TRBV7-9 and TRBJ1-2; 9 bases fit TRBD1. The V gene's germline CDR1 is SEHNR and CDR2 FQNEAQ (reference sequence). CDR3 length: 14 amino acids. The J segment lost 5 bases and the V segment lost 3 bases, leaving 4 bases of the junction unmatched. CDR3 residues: CASSFSGTGYGYTF. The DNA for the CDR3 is TGTGCCAGCAGCTTCTCCGGGACAGGGTATGGCTACACCTTC.

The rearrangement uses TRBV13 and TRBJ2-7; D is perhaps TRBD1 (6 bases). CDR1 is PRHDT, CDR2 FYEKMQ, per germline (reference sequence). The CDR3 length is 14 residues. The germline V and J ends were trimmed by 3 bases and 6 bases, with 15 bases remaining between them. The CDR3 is CASSLDRNSLEQYF. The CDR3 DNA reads TGTGCCAGCAGCTTGGACAGAAACTCCCTCGAGCAGTACTTC. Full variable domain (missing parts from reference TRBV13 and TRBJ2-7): AAGVIQSPRHLIKEKRETATLKCYPIPRHDTVYWYQQGPGQDPQFLISFYEKMQSDKGSIPDRFSAQQFSDYHSELNMSSLELGDSALYFCASSLDRNSLEQYFGPGTRLTVT.

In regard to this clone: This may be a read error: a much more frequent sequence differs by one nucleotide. Here the CDR3 reads CAISEAATGELFF. CDR3 nucleotides: TGTGCCATCAGTGAGGCGGCCACCGGGGAGCTGTTTTTT. The chain recombines TRBV10-3 with TRBJ2-2; D is ambiguous. Germline loops: CDR1 ENHRY, CDR2 SYGVKD. The germline V and J ends were trimmed by 2 bases and 4 bases, with 5 bases remaining between them. The length of the CDR3 is 13 residues.

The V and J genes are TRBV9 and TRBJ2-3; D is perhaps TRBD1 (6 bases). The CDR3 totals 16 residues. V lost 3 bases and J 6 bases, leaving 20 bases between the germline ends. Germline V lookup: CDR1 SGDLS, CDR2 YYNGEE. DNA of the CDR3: TGTGCCAGCAGCGCCCCTGGGACACCGGGGTTGGATACGCAGTATTTT. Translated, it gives CASSAPGTPGLDTQYF.

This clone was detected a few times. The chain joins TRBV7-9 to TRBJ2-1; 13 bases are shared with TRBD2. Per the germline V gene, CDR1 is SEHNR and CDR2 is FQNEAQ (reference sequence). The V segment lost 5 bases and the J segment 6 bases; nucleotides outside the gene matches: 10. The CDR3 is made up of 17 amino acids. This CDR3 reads CASSIKLAGGPGNEQFF. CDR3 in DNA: TGTGCCAGCAGCATAAAACTAGCGGGAGGGCCGGGCAATGAGCAGTTCTTC.

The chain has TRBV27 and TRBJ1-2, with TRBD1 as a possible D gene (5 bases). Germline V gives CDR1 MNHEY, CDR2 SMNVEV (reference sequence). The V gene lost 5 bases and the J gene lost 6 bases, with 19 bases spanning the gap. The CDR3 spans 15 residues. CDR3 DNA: TGTGCCAGCAGTCCCGACCTGGGCCAGGGCGATGGCTACACCTTC. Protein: CASSPDLGQGDGYTF.

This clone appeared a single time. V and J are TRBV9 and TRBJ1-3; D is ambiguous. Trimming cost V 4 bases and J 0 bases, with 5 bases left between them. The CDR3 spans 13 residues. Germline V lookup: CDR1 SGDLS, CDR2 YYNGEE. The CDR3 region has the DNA TGTGCCAGCAGCCCTATCTCTGGAAACACCATATATTTT. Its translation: CASSPISGNTIYF.

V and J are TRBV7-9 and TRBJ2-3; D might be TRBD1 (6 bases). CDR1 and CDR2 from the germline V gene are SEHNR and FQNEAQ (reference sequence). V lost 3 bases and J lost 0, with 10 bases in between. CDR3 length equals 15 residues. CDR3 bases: TGTGCCAGCAGCTTTCCGGGACACAGCACAGATACGCAGTATTTT. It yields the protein CASSFPGHSTDTQYF.